The sequence of this TCR beta chain was determined in a study of CD8 T cells in Susac syndrome. The CDR3 contains 16 residues. The V end was cut by 0 bases, the J end by 11 bases, with 17 bases between. CDR1 and CDR2 (germline): MNHEY, SVGAGI. Reverse transcription of roughly 0.5 to 1 ug RNA was carried out with random hexamers. An immunoSEQ multiplex PCR generated amplified TCR beta CDR3 products spanning 54 Vbeta and 13 Jbeta. Each CDR3 protein gets one entry after TCRdb re-called the immunoSEQ multiplex PCR reads with MiXCR. The sample holds about 200,000 distinct CDR3 sequences, 90% to 95% seen once.

The V and J genes are TRBV6-5 and TRBJ1-6, with D perhaps TRBD1 (5 bases). Specimen: CD4+ T cells from PBMCs. The clonotype originates from a human donor in good health. The CDR3 reads CASSYSRRTRGPPLHF. Written as DNA, the CDR3 is TGTGCCAGCAGTTACTCGAGGAGGACAAGGGGTCCACCCCTCCACTTT.